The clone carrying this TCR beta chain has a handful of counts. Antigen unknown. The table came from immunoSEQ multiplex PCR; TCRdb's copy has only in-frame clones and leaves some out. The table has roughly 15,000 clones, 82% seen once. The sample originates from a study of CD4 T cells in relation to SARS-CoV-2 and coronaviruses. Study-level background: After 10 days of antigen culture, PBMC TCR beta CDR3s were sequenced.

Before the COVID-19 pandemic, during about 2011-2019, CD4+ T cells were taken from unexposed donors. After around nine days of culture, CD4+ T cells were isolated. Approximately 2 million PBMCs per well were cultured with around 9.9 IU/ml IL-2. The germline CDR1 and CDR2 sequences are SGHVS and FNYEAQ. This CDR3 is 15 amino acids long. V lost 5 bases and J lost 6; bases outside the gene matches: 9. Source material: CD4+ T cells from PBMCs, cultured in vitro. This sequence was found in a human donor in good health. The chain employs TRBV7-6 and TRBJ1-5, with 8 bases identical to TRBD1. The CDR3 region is CASSLGQGVGQPQHF. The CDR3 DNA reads TGTGCCAGCAGCCTCGGACAGGGAGTTGGTCAGCCCCAGCATTTT.